This record concerns one T cell receptor beta chain sequence. Its antigen remains unidentified. The sample comes from a study of cytomegalovirus exposure and HLA in healthy donors. Across the whole study: Inside one of the first data releases sat 80 million to 95 million unique TCRs taken from HLA-typed donors.

Looked up from germline, CDR1 is PRHDT and CDR2 is FYEKMQ (reference sequence). With V trimmed by 1 base and J by 7 bases, 5 bases remained unmatched. The CDR3 spans 15 residues. PCR was performed using 60 Vbeta and 13 Jbeta primers. Methods used by the authors: In a later analysis, around 10 million of tens of millions of unique beta chains occurred in at least two donors. Profiled with immunoSEQ multiplex PCR; TCRdb holds only in-frame clones, not every one. V and J calls and clone size are as listed in that table; D and trimming were resolved from the DNA. The sample consists of 150,000 to 200,000 clones, about four fifths of them appearing once. Broader study findings: Sequencing likely produced, as an artifact, a cluster of highly shared sequence variants.

The clonotype was recovered from a man aged 18 to 29 in good health and CMV-seronegative. The chain is built from TRBV13 and TRBJ2-7; 12 bases map to TRBD2. Sequences were obtained from PBMCs. The CDR3 loop is CASSLASGRAREQYF. CDR3 DNA sequence: TGTGCCAGCAGCTTAGCTAGCGGGAGGGCTCGAGAGCAGTACTTC.